This T cell receptor beta chain was obtained from a study of CD8 T cells in ankylosing spondylitis. A single record per CDR3 protein comes from TCRdb applying MiXCR to the 5' RACE reads. Found here are under 450,000 distinct CDR3 sequences, 20% to 25% of them singletons; the top ten hold roughly 14%. Comments on this clonotype: Its target is unknown.

Study outcomes and limitations: A CD8+ phenotype characterized the disease-linked clones, which were relatively rare in peripheral blood. What appeared characteristic of ankylosing spondylitis blood was a TCR beta motif of 7 or 8 highly homologous variants.

The CDR3 has 12 residues. The germline gives CDR1 SQVTM, CDR2 ANQGSEA. The V end was cut by 4 bases, the J end by 5 bases, with 12 bases between. Sequenced: blood, either unsorted or a sorted T cell fraction (not recorded which). V gene TRBV29-1 combines with J gene TRBJ2-7; D not resolved. The receptor was isolated from a male donor with ankylosing spondylitis or in good health (not recorded which). The chain's CDR3 is CSVVAISDEQYF. CDR3 bases: TGCAGCGTTGTAGCTATATCCGACGAGCAGTACTTC.